Presented here are 29 T cell receptor beta chains from one specimen sequenced in a study of shared clonotypes between healthy human individuals. Produced via immunoSEQ multiplex PCR; TCRdb's table is partial and in-frame only. The data hold 600,000 to 800,000 clones, with approximately 77% observed a single time. Sequencing used memory CD4+ T cells sorted from blood. Subset denoted: CD45RA-negative fraction. The receptors come from a woman between 25 and 40 years old in good health.

The chain combines TRBV5-1 with TRBJ1-1; maybe TRBD1 (5 bases). Trimming took 2 bases from V and 5 from J, leaving 13 bases between them. This CDR3 region has 14 residues. CDR1 is SGHRS, CDR2 YFSETQ, per germline. In DNA, the CDR3 is TGCGCCAGCAGCTTATGGGGGTGGGGAACTGAAGCTTTCTTT. Translating it yields CASSLWGWGTEAFF.

The chain combines TRBV6-1 with TRBJ2-2; perhaps TRBD2 as D (7 bases). Germline V gene lookup returns CDR1 MNHNS and CDR2 SASEGT. This CDR3 has 15 residues. Deletions cut 7 bases from V and 1 base from J, with 13 bases between. As DNA, the CDR3 is TGTGCCAGCAACGGACTAGGGGGGAACACCGGGGAGCTGTTTTTT. Translated, it gives CASNGLGGNTGELFF.

This clone was seen a few times. V usage is TRBV4-2 and J usage is TRBJ2-1, with 7 bases that match TRBD1. CDR3 length: 17 residues. CDR1 is LGHNA, CDR2 YNFKEQ, per germline. With 1 base clipped from V and 2 bases from J, the junction kept 8 bases outside the gene matches. The CDR3 DNA sequence: TGTGCCAGCAGCCAAGTCTCGGCAGGGGGAACCTACAATGAGCAGTTCTTC. Protein product: CASSQVSAGGTYNEQFF.

This rearrangement joins TRBV5-1 to TRBJ2-2; D is possibly TRBD1 (6 bases). The germline V gene encodes CDR1 SGHRS and CDR2 YFSETQ. The CDR3 runs 15 residues. V lost 0 bases and J 4 bases, leaving 10 bases between the germline ends. CDR3 in amino acids: CASSLDGQSTGELFF. CDR3 DNA: TGCGCCAGCAGCTTGGACGGACAGTCCACCGGGGAGCTGTTTTTT.

The V and J genes are TRBV10-3 and TRBJ2-1; 9 bases map to TRBD2. Germline V CDR1 and CDR2: ENHRY, SYGVKD. V shed 11 bases, J shed 6 bases, and the junction held 17 bases outside the gene matches. The length of the CDR3 is 16 residues. CDR3 in amino acids: CAAKGASGTGSNEQFF. CDR3 sequence (DNA): TGTGCCGCCAAGGGGGCTAGCGGGACTGGTAGCAATGAGCAGTTCTTC.

The chain links TRBV4-1 to TRBJ2-5; 9 positions agree with TRBD2. The J call is doubtful: the DNA matches TRBJ2-7 better. The CDR3 consists of 18 residues. The germline CDR1 and CDR2 sequences are MGHRA and YSYEKL. CDR3: CASSQAVRGLAGFGEQYF. The CDR3 DNA reads TGCGCCAGCAGCCAGGCCGTACGGGGGCTAGCGGGATTCGGCGAGCAGTACTTC.

This chain connects TRBV19 to TRBJ2-7, with TRBD2 matching 7 bases. V lost 6 bases and J lost 4; bases outside the gene matches: 15. The CDR3 consists of 16 residues. Germline loops: CDR1 LNHDA, CDR2 SQIVND (reference sequence). CDR3 in amino acids: CASRTVSLAELYEQYF. The CDR3 region has the DNA TGTGCCAGTAGGACCGTATCCCTAGCGGAGCTATACGAGCAGTACTTC. Drawing the rest from reference TRBV19 and TRBJ2-7, the complete variable domain is DGGITQSPKYLFRKEGQNVTLSCEQNLNHDAMYWYRQDPGQGLRLIYYSQIVNDFQKGDIAEGYSVSREKKESFPLTVTSAQKNPTAFYLCASRTVSLAELYEQYFGPGTRLTVT.

There are a few counts of this clone. The chain combines TRBV18 with TRBJ2-7, with 7 bases that match TRBD2. There are 12 residues in the CDR3. Germline CDR1 and CDR2: KGHSH and LQKENI. Trimming removed 2 bases from V and 10 bases from J; junction bases left unmatched: 5. CDR3 nucleotide sequence: TGTGCCAGCTCACCAGGGGAGGGTAGTCAGTACTTC. Protein sequence: CASSPGEGSQYF. Supplemented by reference TRBV18 and TRBJ2-7, the full variable domain reads NAGVMQNPRHLVRRRGQEARLRCSPMKGHSHVYWYRQLPEEGLKFMVYLQKENIIDESGMPKERFSAEFPKEGPSILRIQQVVRGDSAAYFCASSPGEGSQYFGPGTRLTVT.

V and J are TRBV6-5 and TRBJ2-7; 9 bases map to TRBD2. The CDR3 has 14 amino acids. Germline assignment: CDR1 MNHEY and CDR2 SVGAGI. With 5 bases clipped from V and 3 bases from J, the junction kept 5 bases outside the gene matches. Written as DNA, the CDR3 is TGTGCCAGCAGTATGACTAGCGGAGGCTACGAGCAGTACTTC. Protein product: CASSMTSGGYEQYF.

This clone has ten or more counts. V is TRBV7-9 and J is TRBJ1-5; maybe TRBD1 (5 bases). The CDR3 length is 15 residues. The germline CDR1 and CDR2 sequences are SEHNR and FQNEAQ (reference sequence). Trimming stripped 3 bases from V and 2 bases from J, with 11 bases between. CDR3 coding DNA: TGTGCCAGCAGCTTGGAGGGACCTCGCAATCAGCCCCAGCATTTT. This codes for CASSLEGPRNQPQHF.

For this clone: An end of the junction does not agree with germline; a read error may underlie this. The chain recombines TRBV28 with TRBJ2-4, with a weak D call TRBD1 (6 bases). CDR1 is MDHEN and CDR2 is SYDVKM in the germline V gene. The CDR3 has 11 amino acids. The CDR3 protein is CASSSLVGHYF. In DNA form, the CDR3 reads TGTGCCAGCAGTTCCTTGGTGGGACACTATTTC.

This chain uses TRBV25-1 with TRBJ1-5, with D possibly matching TRBD1 (5 bases). The CDR3 sequence is 15 residues long. Germline CDR1 is MGHDK and CDR2 is SYGVNS. V gave up 3 bases and J gave up 9 bases, with 18 bases separating them. The CDR3 nucleotides read TGTGCCAGCAGTGACTCGACAGAAAAACGGGGGCCCCAGCATTTT. It yields the protein CASSDSTEKRGPQHF.

The chain carries TRBV7-9 and TRBJ2-3; 7 positions match TRBD1. V trimming: 4 bases; J trimming: 1 base; junction bases outside the gene matches: 2. Germline V gene sequence: CDR1 SEHNR, CDR2 FQNEAQ (reference sequence). The CDR3 consists of 14 residues. The CDR3 reads CASSSGQGTDTQYF. The CDR3 nucleotides read TGTGCCAGCAGCTCTGGACAGGGCACAGATACGCAGTATTTT. The full variable domain, completed using reference TRBV7-9 and TRBJ2-3, is DTGVSQNPRHKITKRGQNVTFRCDPISEHNRLYWYRQTLGQGPEFLTYFQNEAQLEKSRLLSDRFSAERPKGSFSTLEIQRTEQGDSAMYLCASSSGQGTDTQYFGPGTRLTVL.

Of note for this clone: This likely came from a read error, as a far larger clone is one base away. V is TRBV6-5 and J is TRBJ1-1; tentatively, D is TRBD1 (6 bases). The CDR3 length is 13 residues. V was clipped by 4 bases and J by 1 base, with 7 bases between them. Germline CDR1 reads MNHEY; CDR2 reads SVGAGI. The CDR3 bases are TGTGCCAGCAGTTGGGGACAGAACACTGAAGCTTTCTTT. Its protein product is CASSWGQNTEAFF.

This sequence joins TRBV6-5 and TRBJ2-2; maybe TRBD2 (6 bases). Germline CDR1 and CDR2: MNHEY and SVGAGI. The CDR3 sequence is 14 residues long. Trimming removed 7 bases from V and 0 bases from J, with 9 bases in between. The CDR3 sequence: CASKRVTNTGELFF. The CDR3 coding sequence is TGTGCCAGCAAGCGGGTAACGAACACCGGGGAGCTGTTTTTT.

With regard to this clone: A far larger clone is one nucleotide away, so this likely arose from a read error. The sample has other DNA sequences that encode this CDR3 too. The chain uses TRBV5-1 and TRBJ2-1; 8 bases are a match to TRBD2. With 1 base clipped from V and 3 bases from J, the junction kept 3 bases outside the gene matches. Germline lookup yields CDR1 SGHRS and CDR2 YFSETQ. The CDR3 consists of 15 residues. The CDR3 DNA reads as TGCGCCAGCAGCTTGTCGAGCGGGAGCTACAATGAGCAGTTCTTC. This codes for CASSLSSGSYNEQFF.

Worth noting for this clone: A far larger clone is one base from this, pointing to a likely read error. Other DNA variants within this sample encode the same CDR3. V is TRBV23-1 and J is TRBJ2-7; D is possibly TRBD2 (6 bases). TRBV23-1 qualifies as an ORF whose function is uncertain. V lost 3 bases, J lost 3 bases, and 12 bases lay in between. CDR3 size: 14 residues. The CDR3 nucleotides are TGCGCCAGCAGTCACCCAGGGACTCACTACGAGCAGTACTTC. Protein product: CASSHPGTHYEQYF.

V gene TRBV10-3 combines with J gene TRBJ2-7; tentative D call: TRBD1 (6 bases). The V end was cut by 2 bases, the J end by 4 bases, with 15 bases between. Germline V CDR1 and CDR2: ENHRY, SYGVKD. This CDR3 has 15 residues. CDR3 DNA sequence: TGTGCCATCAGTGAGACCAACAGGGTGGCATACGAGCAGTACTTC. It yields the protein CAISETNRVAYEQYF.

This clone has just a few counts. CDR3 DNA: TGCGCCAGCAGCCAAGGCACCGGGACAGCAGAAGAGACCCAGTACTTC. This gives the protein CASSQGTGTAEETQYF. V and J are TRBV4-1 and TRBJ2-5, with 7 bases matching TRBD1. This CDR3 has 16 amino acids. Trimming at V came to 1 base and at J to 3 bases, leaving 8 bases not matched to a gene. Germline V lookup: CDR1 MGHRA, CDR2 YSYEKL.

This clone was picked up a small number of times. This sample also contains other DNA sequences that code for the same CDR3. The chain recombines TRBV28 with TRBJ1-5; D is unclear. The CDR3 is made up of 12 amino acids. Germline values: CDR1 MDHEN, CDR2 SYDVKM. V lost 5 bases, J lost 7 bases, and 9 bases lay in between. CDR3 nucleotide sequence: TGTGCCAGCAGTCCCCCGAGGCAGCCCCAGCATTTT. Protein: CASSPPRQPQHF.

This clone is a singleton in its sample. The V gene is TRBV20-1, the J gene TRBJ2-1; possibly TRBD1 for D (6 bases). This CDR3 contains 11 residues. V lost 6 bases to trimming and J lost 9 bases, with 12 bases between them. CDR1 is DFQATT, CDR2 SNEGSKA, per germline (reference sequence). The CDR3 DNA is TGCAGTGCCCCCGGACAGAGTGAGCAGTTCTTC. It specifies CSAPGQSEQFF.

The V gene is TRBV11-3, the J gene TRBJ2-1, with 9 bases fitting TRBD1. With 6 bases clipped from V and 10 bases from J, the junction kept 13 bases outside the gene matches. The CDR3 has 15 amino acids. Germline CDR1 is SGHNT and CDR2 is YENEEA. CDR3 in DNA: TGTGCCAGCAGTCCAGCCGGGACAGGGTCAGAGGAGCAGTTCTTC. It encodes CASSPAGTGSEEQFF.

The chain combines TRBV6-5 with TRBJ2-1; tentatively, D is TRBD2 (6 bases). Germline CDR1 is MNHEY and CDR2 is SVGAGI. This CDR3 contains 15 residues. V was trimmed by 5 bases and J by 3 bases, leaving 14 bases between them. This chain's CDR3 is CASSRDAAGYNEQFF. CDR3 DNA: TGTGCCAGCAGTCGGGACGCAGCGGGCTACAATGAGCAGTTCTTC.

Notes on this clone: This could be a read error, since a much larger clone is one nucleotide away. This chain uses TRBV6-5 with TRBJ2-2; D ambiguous. Germline CDR1 and CDR2: MNHEY and SVGAGI. CDR3 length equals 13 residues. The V and J ends lost 5 bases and 1 base respectively, with 5 bases between them. The CDR3 region has the DNA TGTGCCAGCAGTCCCGAGAACACCGGGGAGCTGTTTTTT. This encodes CASSPENTGELFF.

This chain links TRBV28 with TRBJ2-7; D not certain. This CDR3 comprises 15 residues. Germline CDR1 is MDHEN and CDR2 is SYDVKM. Trimming removed 2 bases at V and 3 bases at J, with 14 bases between. The CDR3 coding sequence is TGTGCCAGCAGTTTAGCCGGCAGTACCGTCTACGAGCAGTACTTC. The encoded protein is CASSLAGSTVYEQYF.

The V call is TRBV6-6, the J call TRBJ1-2; no definite D call. This CDR3 has 12 residues. From germline, CDR1 is MNHNY and CDR2 SVGAGI (reference sequence). This CDR3 is CASRPGSYGYTF. The CDR3 DNA is TGTGCTTCGCGCCCCGGGTCTTATGGCTACACCTTC.

In its sample, this clone was seen many times. This chain uses TRBV30 with TRBJ2-6, with a tentative D call TRBD1 (7 bases). Germline V CDR1 and CDR2: GTSNPN, SVGIG (reference sequence). V dropped 5 bases and J dropped 2 bases, with 22 bases sitting between them. The CDR3 is 18 amino acids. The chain's CDR3 is CAWGSQGGRRPGANVLTF. The CDR3 coding sequence is TGTGCCTGGGGTTCTCAGGGGGGAAGACGGCCTGGGGCCAACGTCCTGACTTTC.

V is TRBV29-1 and J is TRBJ1-1; a weak D match, TRBD1 (5 bases). V lost 4 bases and J lost 3, with 12 bases in between. CDR3 length equals 13 residues. CDR1 and CDR2 (germline): SQVTM, ANQGSEA. The CDR3 nucleotides read TGCAGCGTTGCGTGGGGGGGTTACACTGAAGCTTTCTTT. It specifies CSVAWGGYTEAFF.

This rearrangement joins TRBV28 to TRBJ2-3, with 8 nucleotides matching TRBD1. Looked up from germline, CDR1 is MDHEN and CDR2 is SYDVKM. V dropped 6 bases and J dropped 3; count of bases not matched to a gene: 5. The length of the CDR3 is 14 residues. The CDR3 region is CASRRDRTTDTQYF. CDR3 DNA: TGTGCCAGCAGAAGGGACAGGACGACAGATACGCAGTATTTT.